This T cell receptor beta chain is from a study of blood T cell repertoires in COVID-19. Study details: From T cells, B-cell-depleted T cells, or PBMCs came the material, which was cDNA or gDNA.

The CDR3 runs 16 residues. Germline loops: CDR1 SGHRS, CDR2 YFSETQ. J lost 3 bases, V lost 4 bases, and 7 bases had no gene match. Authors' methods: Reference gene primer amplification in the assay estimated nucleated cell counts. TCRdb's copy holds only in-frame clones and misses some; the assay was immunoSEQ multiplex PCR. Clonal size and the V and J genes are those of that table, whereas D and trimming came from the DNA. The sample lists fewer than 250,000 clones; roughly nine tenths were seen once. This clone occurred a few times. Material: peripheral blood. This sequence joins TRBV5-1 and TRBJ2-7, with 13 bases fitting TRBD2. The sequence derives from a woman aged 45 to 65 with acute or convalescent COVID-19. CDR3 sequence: CASSPGLAGIFYEQYF. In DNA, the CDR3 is TGCGCCAGCAGCCCGGGACTAGCGGGGATCTTCTACGAGCAGTACTTC. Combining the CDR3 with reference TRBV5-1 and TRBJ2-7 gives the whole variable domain KAGVTQTPRYLIKTRGQQVTLSCSPISGHRSVSWYQQTPGQGLQFLFEYFSETQRNKGNFPGRFSGRQFSNSRSEMNVSTLELGDSALYLCASSPGLAGIFYEQYFGPGTRLTVT.